This T cell receptor (beta chain) was found in a study of T cells in Graves' hyperthyroidism and ophthalmopathy. General study findings and limits: The blood repertoire included most of the expanded thyroid clonotypes above 0.001. The model identified upcoming ophthalmopathy a median around 7.1 months ahead of onset.

This CDR3 is built from 13 residues. Trimming stripped 2 bases from V and 3 bases from J, with 5 bases between. Germline lookup yields CDR1 SGHTA and CDR2 FQGNSA. Uncontrolled infection, other autoimmune disease, pregnancy or lactation disqualified patients from enrolment. More than 9.5 ml fresh peripheral blood yielded the PBMCs. On this clonotype itself: What it binds is not known.

What was amplified from RNA transcripts were TCR beta CDR3 regions. The HTBI set primed first-round TCR CDR3 RT-PCR. One entry per CDR3 protein results from TCRdb running MiXCR on the multiplex PCR reads. Altogether about 510,000 distinct CDR3 sequences are present, 14% being singletons, with the ten largest covering roughly 14%. Material: blood. The genes are TRBV7-2 and TRBJ1-5; D is undetermined. This receptor was obtained from a woman between 40 and 55 years old with Graves' hyperthyroidism. This chain's CDR3 is CASSLSINQPQHF. The CDR3, as DNA: TGTGCCAGCAGCTTAAGTATCAATCAGCCCCAGCATTTT.